These T cell receptor beta chains were read from a single sample in a study of cytomegalovirus exposure and HLA in healthy donors. Method: immunoSEQ multiplex PCR; TCRdb's copy keeps in-frame clones and lacks some. This table holds roughly 84,000 clones, less than 85% found once. Sequencing used PBMCs. These receptors all stem from a human donor in good health. Both conserved end residues are part of each CDR3. D genes are given only for firm matches. Clone size appears in some rows only: once, few, many, or a class for an expanded clone.

v_call	j_call	clone_size	d_call	cdr3_aa	cdr3_nt
TRBV7-9	TRBJ2-7	-	TRBD2	CASSFLAGGHEQYF	TGTGCCAGCAGCTTCCTAGCGGGGGGGCACGAGCAGTACTTC
TRBV5-1	TRBJ1-2	few	TRBD1	CASSPSTGVNRGYTF	TGCGCCAGCAGCCCATCGACAGGGGTTAATCGGGGCTACACCTTC
TRBV7-2	TRBJ1-2	-	TRBD1	CASSVVGQGGFYTF	TGTGCCAGCAGCGTGGTTGGTCAGGGGGGTTTCTACACCTTC
TRBV23-1	TRBJ1-5	-	-	CASSLNRNQPQHF	TGCGCCAGCAGTCTAAACAGGAATCAGCCCCAGCATTTT
TRBV7-2	TRBJ1-2	-	TRBD1	CASSPGTGGQNYGYTF	TGTGCCAGCAGCCCTGGGACAGGGGGCCAAAACTATGGCTACACCTTC
TRBV6-5	TRBJ2-7	-	-	CASSGRTGAYEQYF	TGTGCCAGCAGTGGGCGGACTGGTGCCTACGAGCAGTACTTC
TRBV7-6	TRBJ2-2	-	-	CASSESGALGTGELFF	TGTGCCAGCAGCGAATCAGGGGCCCTAGGGACCGGGGAGCTGTTTTTT
TRBV4-1	TRBJ2-7	-	-	CASSQDTRANYEQYF	TGCGCCAGCAGCCAAGATACCAGGGCCAACTACGAGCAGTACTTC
TRBV21-1	TRBJ2-7	-	-	CASSKEGGLSYEQYF	TGTGCCAGCAGCAAAGAAGGGGGCCTATCCTACGAGCAGTACTTC
TRBV5-6	TRBJ1-1	few	-	CASSRQAEAFF	TGTGCCAGCAGCAGACAGGCTGAAGCTTTCTTT
TRBV5-4	TRBJ1-1	-	-	CASSLGGREGTAEAFF	TGTGCCAGCAGCTTGGGCGGCAGGGAGGGAACAGCTGAAGCTTTCTTT
TRBV9	TRBJ1-4	-	TRBD1	CASSRGQGPNEKLFF	TGTGCCAGCAGCAGGGGACAGGGGCCTAATGAAAAACTGTTTTTT
TRBV27	TRBJ1-5	-	-	CASSSQDSFLNQPQHF	TGTGCCAGCAGTTCTCAAGACAGTTTCCTCAATCAGCCCCAGCATTTT
TRBV27	TRBJ2-7	-	TRBD2	CASQAGTYEQYF	TGTGCCAGCCAAGCGGGGACGTACGAGCAGTACTTC
TRBV18	TRBJ1-1	-	TRBD1	CASSTYLTGPNTEAFF	TGTGCCAGCTCAACTTACCTGACAGGGCCGAACACTGAAGCTTTCTTT
TRBV7-8	TRBJ2-5	-	-	CASSLPGFQETQYF	TGTGCCAGCAGCTTACCAGGGTTTCAAGAGACCCAGTACTTC
TRBV7-9	TRBJ2-2	-	TRBD1	CALDRDANTGELFF	TGTGCCCTCGACAGGGACGCGAACACCGGGGAGCTGTTTTTT
TRBV18	TRBJ1-2	-	TRBD1	CASSQHPGQGVNGYTF	TGTGCCAGCTCCCAGCACCCGGGACAGGGAGTGAATGGCTACACCTTC
TRBV4-3	TRBJ2-3	-	TRBD2	CASSQGEGFYTDTQYF	TGCGCCAGCAGCCAGGGGGAGGGCTTTTACACAGATACGCAGTATTTT
TRBV27	TRBJ1-6	-	-	CASGASYNSPLNF	TGTGCCAGCGGGGCCTCCTATAATTCACCCCTCAACTTT
TRBV5-1	TRBJ1-1	-	-	CASSPGQSEAFF	TGCGCCAGCAGCCCTGGACAGAGTGAAGCTTTCTTT
TRBV7-8	TRBJ1-1	-	TRBD1	CASSYRTGPDAEAFF	TGTGCCAGCAGCTACCGGACAGGGCCTGACGCTGAAGCTTTCTTT
TRBV13	TRBJ2-5	few	TRBD1	CASRKQGATPETQYF	TGTGCCAGCAGAAAACAGGGGGCTACCCCGGAGACCCAGTACTTC
TRBV4-2	TRBJ2-1	-	TRBD2	CASSPLGTSGGAPEQFF	TGTGCCAGCAGCCCACTGGGGACTAGCGGGGGGGCCCCTGAGCAGTTCTTC
TRBV18	TRBJ2-5	-	TRBD1	CASSPNRGQETQYF	TGTGCCAGCTCACCTAACAGGGGTCAAGAGACCCAGTACTTC
TRBV19	TRBJ2-7	once	TRBD1	CASSWTGDHEQYF	TGTGCCAGTTCCTGGACAGGGGACCACGAGCAGTACTTC
TRBV10-3	TRBJ2-3	-	-	CAIKDSNTDTQYF	TGTGCCATCAAGGACAGCAACACAGATACGCAGTATTTT
TRBV6-5	TRBJ1-2	-	TRBD1	CASRTGSYGYTF	TGTGCCAGCAGGACAGGGAGCTATGGCTACACCTTC
TRBV15	TRBJ2-7	-	TRBD1	CATSTGTVYEQYF	TGTGCCACCAGCACCGGGACAGTCTACGAGCAGTACTTC
TRBV6-5	TRBJ1-5	-	TRBD1	CASSKDRAGNQPQHF	TGTGCCAGCAGTAAAGACAGGGCGGGCAATCAGCCCCAGCATTTT
TRBV27	TRBJ1-5	-	-	CASSPSQGWDQPQHF	TGTGCCAGCAGTCCATCACAGGGATGGGATCAGCCCCAGCATTTT
TRBV13	TRBJ1-3	-	-	CASSQFGGLGGNTIYF	TGTGCCAGCAGCCAATTCGGGGGGCTAGGTGGAAACACCATATATTTT
TRBV2	TRBJ2-7	-	-	CASSGTAYEQYF	TGTGCCAGCAGTGGGACAGCCTACGAGCAGTACTTC
TRBV19	TRBJ2-7	-	-	CASSIERGYEQYF	TGTGCCAGTAGTATAGAAAGGGGCTACGAGCAGTACTTC
TRBV27	TRBJ2-7	-	-	CASSLNFPIGEQYF	TGTGCCAGCAGTTTAAATTTCCCGATCGGGGAGCAGTACTTC
TRBV5-6	TRBJ2-3	few	TRBD2	CASSFAAGGLKSDTQYF	TGTGCCAGCAGCTTTGCAGCGGGGGGGCTTAAGTCAGATACGCAGTATTTT
TRBV18	TRBJ1-2	-	-	CASSPDTGTYGYTF	TGTGCCAGCTCACCCGACACAGGGACCTATGGCTACACCTTC
TRBV19	TRBJ1-3	-	TRBD1	CASGDRAGNTIYF	TGTGCCAGCGGGGACAGGGCTGGAAACACCATATATTTT
TRBV7-8	TRBJ1-5	-	TRBD1	CASSPHGQGENPSNQPQHF	TGTGCCAGCAGCCCTCATGGACAGGGGGAAAACCCCAGCAATCAGCCCCAGCATTTT
TRBV10-3	TRBJ2-2	-	TRBD1	CAISEQGANTGELFF	TGTGCCATCAGTGAGCAGGGGGCAAATACCGGGGAGCTGTTTTTT
TRBV4-1	TRBJ2-5	-	TRBD1	CASSQEGQGGPKTQYF	TGCGCCAGCAGCCAAGAAGGACAGGGGGGGCCGAAGACCCAGTACTTC
TRBV5-1	TRBJ2-1	-	TRBD2	CASSLGVSGGDNEQFF	TGCGCCAGCAGCTTGGGGGTTAGCGGGGGGGACAATGAGCAGTTCTTC
TRBV5-1	TRBJ2-1	once	-	CASYGQTSSNEQFF	TGCGCCAGCTACGGACAGACCAGTAGCAATGAGCAGTTCTTC
TRBV5-6	TRBJ2-5	-	-	CASSPGLREETQYF	TGTGCCAGCAGCCCGGGACTGCGGGAAGAGACCCAGTACTTC
TRBV28	TRBJ1-4	-	-	CASSLPATNEKLFF	TGTGCCAGCAGTTTACCTGCAACTAATGAAAAACTGTTTTTT
TRBV21-1	TRBJ2-3	-	-	CASSKVMEGAKDTQYF	TGTGCCAGCAGCAAAGTAATGGAGGGGGCAAAAGATACGCAGTATTTT
TRBV19	TRBJ2-1	-	TRBD2	CASSPWGGSSYNEQFF	TGTGCCAGTAGTCCCTGGGGGGGGAGCTCCTACAATGAGCAGTTCTTC
TRBV5-6	TRBJ2-7	-	TRBD1	CASSFWFRTGSSHEQYF	TGTGCCAGCAGCTTTTGGTTTAGGACAGGGAGTTCCCACGAGCAGTACTTC